This entry lists 20 T cell receptor beta chains sequenced from one sample in a study of cytomegalovirus exposure and HLA in healthy donors. Amplification used 60 Vbeta primers and 13 Jbeta primers. Sequenced by immunoSEQ multiplex PCR; TCRdb stores in-frame clones only, minus some. There are around 85,000 clones in the sample; 65% to 75% occur only once, and about 20% lies in the top ten. Sequenced input: PBMCs. Receptors were obtained from a man aged 30 to 45 in good health and CMV-seropositive.

V gene TRBV7-2 combines with J gene TRBJ1-1; D might be TRBD1 (6 bases). Trimming took 5 bases from V and 1 from J, leaving 14 bases between them. This CDR3 spans 15 amino acids. CDR1 and CDR2 from the germline V gene are SGHTA and FQGNSA. CDR3 DNA: TGTGCCAGCAGCCAAATGGAAGGGGGGAACACTGAAGCTTTCTTT. Protein product: CASSQMEGGNTEAFF.

J is TRBJ1-4 and V is TRBV30, with a tentative D call TRBD1 (6 bases). The V and J ends lost 4 bases and 8 bases respectively, with 11 bases between them. This CDR3 has 12 residues. CDR1 GTSNPN and CDR2 SVGIG come from the germline V gene (reference sequence). The CDR3 sequence: CAWTGVDEKLFF. The CDR3 DNA sequence: TGTGCCTGGACAGGGGTAGACGAAAAACTGTTTTTT. Based on the CDR3 plus reference TRBV30 and TRBJ1-4, the full variable domain is SQTIHQWPATLVQPVGSPLSLECTVEGTSNPNLYWYRQAAGRGLQLLFYSVGIGQISSEVPQNLSASRPQDRQFILSSKKLLLSDSGFYLCAWTGVDEKLFFGSGTQLSVL.

The genes are TRBV29-1 and TRBJ1-2, with D possibly being TRBD1 (5 bases). V was shortened by 3 bases and J by 2 bases, with 10 bases between the two germline ends. Germline values: CDR1 SQVTM, CDR2 ANQGSEA. This CDR3 comprises 13 residues. DNA of the CDR3: TGCAGCGTTGAGTATTGGGGCAACTATGGCTACACCTTC. Translation: CSVEYWGNYGYTF.

The chain employs TRBV5-4 and TRBJ1-6, with D perhaps TRBD1 (5 bases). There are 17 residues in the CDR3. Trimming pared 2 bases from V and 0 bases from J, leaving 12 bases between. CDR1 and CDR2 (germline): SGHNT, YYREEE (reference sequence). The CDR3 nucleotides are TGTGCCAGCAGCTTCCCGACAGCAAGCTCCTATAATTCACCCCTCCACTTT. It is translated as CASSFPTASSYNSPLHF.

Note on this clone: The identical CDR3 is also encoded by other nucleotide sequences in the sample. J is TRBJ1-2 and V is TRBV30; no firm D call. Germline CDR1 and CDR2: GTSNPN and SVGIG (reference sequence). This CDR3 contains 11 residues. Trimming pared 1 base from V and 5 bases from J, leaving 5 bases between. CDR3 sequence reads: CAWSDYYGYTF. The CDR3 bases are TGTGCCTGGAGTGATTATTATGGCTACACCTTC.

The chain carries TRBV5-4 and TRBJ2-7; no reliable D call. V dropped 0 bases and J dropped 7 bases, with 17 bases sitting between them. Germline assignment: CDR1 SGHNT and CDR2 YYREEE (reference sequence). This CDR3 comprises 15 residues. The CDR3: CASSLDLGGEWEQYF. CDR3 nucleotide sequence: TGTGCCAGCAGCTTGGATCTAGGTGGAGAGTGGGAGCAGTACTTC. The full variable domain, in which reference TRBV5-4 and TRBJ2-7 provide the parts outside the CDR3, is ETGVTQSPTHLIKTRGQQVTLRCSSQSGHNTVSWYQQALGQGPQFIFQYYREEENGRGNFPPRFSGLQFPNYSSELNVNALELDDSALYLCASSLDLGGEWEQYFGPGTRLTVT.

The chain couples TRBV7-3 to TRBJ2-7, with 11 bases lining up with TRBD2. Germline lookup yields CDR1 SGHTA and CDR2 FQGTGA. This CDR3 has 17 amino acids. Unmatched junction bases numbered 15, after V lost 9 bases and J lost 2 bases. In DNA, the CDR3 is TGTGCCAGTAGCATACGACACGGGACTAGCGGCCCCTACGAGCAGTACTTC. This encodes CASSIRHGTSGPYEQYF.

The V gene is TRBV29-1, the J gene TRBJ1-1; D is possibly TRBD1 (6 bases). Between the trimmed V and J ends, which lost 4 bases and 7 bases, there was a span of 19 bases. Germline V CDR1 and CDR2: SQVTM, ANQGSEA. The CDR3 covers 14 residues. CDR3 loop: CSVGRGGRRDEAFF. The CDR3 DNA follows: TGCAGCGTTGGGAGGGGGGGGCGGAGGGATGAAGCTTTCTTT. Full variable domain (outside the CDR3, taken from reference TRBV29-1 and TRBJ1-1): SAVISQKPSRDICQRGTSLTIQCQVDSQVTMMFWYRQQPGQSLTLIATANQGSEATYESGFVIDKFPISRPNLTFSTLTVSNMSPEDSSIYLCSVGRGGRRDEAFFGQGTRLTVV.

This clone has only a few counts. This sequence joins TRBV7-9 and TRBJ2-6; D gene ambiguous. V was pared by 2 bases and J by 1 base, with 3 bases between. Per the germline V gene, CDR1 is SEHNR and CDR2 is FQNEAQ (reference sequence). There are 14 residues in the CDR3. The CDR3 sequence is CASSLQSGANVLTF. CDR3 coding DNA: TGTGCCAGCAGCTTACAATCTGGGGCCAACGTCCTGACTTTC.

This chain connects TRBV11-2 to TRBJ1-3; D is unresolved. Germline CDR1 SGHAT, CDR2 FQNNGV. The V and J ends lost 6 bases and 0 bases respectively, with 9 bases between them. The CDR3 sequence is 14 residues long. CDR3 protein: CASSSQYSGNTIYF. DNA of the CDR3: TGTGCCAGCAGTTCACAGTACTCTGGAAACACCATATATTTT. Looking up the rest from reference TRBV11-2 and TRBJ1-3 gives the full variable domain: EAGVAQSPRYKIIEKRQSVAFWCNPISGHATLYWYQQILGQGPKLLIQFQNNGVVDDSQLPKDRFSAERLKGVDSTLKIQPAKLEDSAVYLCASSSQYSGNTIYFGEGSWLTVV.

The chain uses TRBV6-5 and TRBJ2-2, with TRBD1 identical over 8 bases. Germline V gene data show CDR1 as MNHEY and CDR2 as SVGAGI. The length of the CDR3 is 14 residues. J lost 6 bases, V lost 5 bases, and 5 bases had no gene match. CDR3 in amino acids: CASSIQGAPGELFF. The DNA for the CDR3 is TGTGCCAGCAGTATTCAGGGGGCCCCCGGGGAGCTGTTTTTT.

The chain recombines TRBV27 with TRBJ2-2, with D possibly matching TRBD2 (7 bases). Germline assignment: CDR1 MNHEY and CDR2 SMNVEV (reference sequence). The CDR3 spans 15 residues. The V and J ends lost 11 bases and 3 bases respectively, with 19 bases between them. CDR3 DNA: TGTGCCTATGAGGGGGGGGCAGGCTACACCGGGGAGCTGTTTTTT. Translation gives CAYEGGAGYTGELFF.

CDR3 DNA sequence: TGCGCCAGCAGCCAAGGGCAGGGGGCAACCTACGAGCAGTACTTC. Residues: CASSQGQGATYEQYF. The chain employs TRBV4-1 and TRBJ2-7, with 8 bases identical to TRBD1. This CDR3 region has 15 residues. V shed 1 base, J shed 2 bases, and the junction held 4 bases outside the gene matches. Germline V CDR1 and CDR2: MGHRA, YSYEKL.

The rearrangement joins TRBV5-1 to TRBJ2-5; 11 nucleotides line up with TRBD1. CDR3 length equals 16 residues. V lost 2 bases to trimming and J lost 4 bases; unmatched junction nucleotides: 7. Germline CDR1 SGHRS, CDR2 YFSETQ. CDR3 sequence: CASSFLRTGGPETQYF. CDR3 nucleotides: TGCGCCAGCAGCTTCCTGAGGACAGGGGGCCCAGAGACCCAGTACTTC.

This clone occurred a few times. V is TRBV15 and J is TRBJ2-3; D unresolved. V was clipped by 0 bases and J by 6 bases, with 4 bases between them. The CDR3 totals 12 residues. CDR1 is LNHNV and CDR2 is YYDKDF in the germline V gene (reference sequence). CDR3 loop: CATSRDEDTQYF. The CDR3 region has the DNA TGTGCCACCAGCAGAGATGAGGATACGCAGTATTTT.

The V and J genes are TRBV27 and TRBJ2-7; tentatively, D is TRBD1 (5 bases). V was trimmed by 7 bases and J by 4 bases, leaving 14 bases between them. The germline V gene encodes CDR1 MNHEY and CDR2 SMNVEV (reference sequence). This CDR3 has 13 residues. CDR3 region: CASTKGALYEQYF. In DNA form, the CDR3 reads TGTGCCAGCACCAAAGGGGCTCTTTACGAGCAGTACTTC.

This chain joins TRBV5-3 and TRBJ2-7; tentatively, D is TRBD1 (5 bases). TRBV5-3 counts as an open reading frame of uncertain function. V was shortened by 1 base and J by 2 bases, with 10 bases between the two germline ends. This CDR3 region has 14 residues. CDR3 sequence reads: CARSLPDRAYEQYF. The CDR3 region has the DNA TGTGCCAGAAGCTTGCCTGACAGAGCCTACGAGCAGTACTTC.

The V call is TRBV6-1, the J call TRBJ1-1; tentative D call: TRBD1 (5 bases). The CDR3 extends over 13 amino acids. Trimming cost V 10 bases and J 1 base, with 13 bases left between them. Germline V gene sequence: CDR1 MNHNS, CDR2 SASEGT. The CDR3 DNA is TGTGCCACCCAATTTGGACAGAACACTGAAGCTTTCTTT. Translation gives CATQFGQNTEAFF.

The V and J genes are TRBV4-1 and TRBJ2-7, with 9 nucleotides matching TRBD1. The CDR3 loop spans 15 amino acids. Germline assignment: CDR1 MGHRA and CDR2 YSYEKL. The ends lost 3 bases at V and 5 bases at J; junction bases unmatched: 8. CDR3 bases: TGCGCCAGCAGCCAGGGACAGGGTGTCGACCACGAGCAGTACTTC. Translated: CASSQGQGVDHEQYF.

The rearrangement links TRBV5-8 to TRBJ1-2; 10 bases are a match to TRBD1. Germline values: CDR1 SGHTS, CDR2 YDEGEE. The CDR3 length is 14 residues. Germline trimming cut 4 bases from V and 4 bases from J; bases unmatched to any gene: 4. CDR3 protein: CASSPGQGSYGYTF. DNA of the CDR3: TGTGCCAGCAGCCCGGGACAGGGGAGCTATGGCTACACCTTC.